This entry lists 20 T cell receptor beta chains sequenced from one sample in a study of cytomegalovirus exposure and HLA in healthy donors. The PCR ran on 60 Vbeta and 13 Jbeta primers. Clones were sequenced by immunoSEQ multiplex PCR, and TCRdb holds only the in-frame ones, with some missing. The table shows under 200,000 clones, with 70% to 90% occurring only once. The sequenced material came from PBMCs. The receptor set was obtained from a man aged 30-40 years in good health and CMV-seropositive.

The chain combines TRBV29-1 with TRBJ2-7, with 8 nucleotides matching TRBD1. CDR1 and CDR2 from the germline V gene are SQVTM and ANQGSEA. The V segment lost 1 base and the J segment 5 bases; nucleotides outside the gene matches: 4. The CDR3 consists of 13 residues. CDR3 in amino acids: CSVEVTGVNEQYV. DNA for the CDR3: TGCAGCGTTGAAGTGACAGGGGTGAACGAGCAGTACGTC.

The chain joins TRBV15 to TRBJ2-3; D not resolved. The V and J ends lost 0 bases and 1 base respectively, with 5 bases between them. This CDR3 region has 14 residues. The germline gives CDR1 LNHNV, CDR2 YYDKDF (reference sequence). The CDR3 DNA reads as TGTGCCACCAGCAGAGATAGAGGCACAGATACGCAGTATTTT. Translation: CATSRDRGTDTQYF.

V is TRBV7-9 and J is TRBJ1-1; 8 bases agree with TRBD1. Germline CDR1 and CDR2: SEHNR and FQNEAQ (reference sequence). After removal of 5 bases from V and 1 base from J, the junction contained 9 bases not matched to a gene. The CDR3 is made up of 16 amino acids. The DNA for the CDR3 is TGTGCCAGCAGCCCAGATCCGGGACAGGCGAACACTGAAGCTTTCTTT. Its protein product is CASSPDPGQANTEAFF.

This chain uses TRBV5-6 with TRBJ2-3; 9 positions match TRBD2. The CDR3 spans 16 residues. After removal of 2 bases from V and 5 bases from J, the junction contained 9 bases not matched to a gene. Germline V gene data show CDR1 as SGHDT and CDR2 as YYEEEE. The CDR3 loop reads CASSFVAGDQRDTQYF. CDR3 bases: TGTGCCAGCAGCTTCGTAGCGGGAGACCAGAGAGATACGCAGTATTTT.

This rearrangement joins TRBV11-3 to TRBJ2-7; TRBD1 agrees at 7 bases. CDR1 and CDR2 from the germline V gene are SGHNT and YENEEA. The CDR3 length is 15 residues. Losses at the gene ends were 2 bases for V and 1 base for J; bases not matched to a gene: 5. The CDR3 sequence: CASSLRQGGSYEQYF. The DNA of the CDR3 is TGTGCCAGCAGCTTACGACAGGGCGGATCCTACGAGCAGTACTTC.

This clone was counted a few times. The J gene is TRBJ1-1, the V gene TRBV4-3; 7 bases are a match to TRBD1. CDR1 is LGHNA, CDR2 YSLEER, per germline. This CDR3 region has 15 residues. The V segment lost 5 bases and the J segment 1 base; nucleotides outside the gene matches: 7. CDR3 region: CASSGPQGRNTEAFF. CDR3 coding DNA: TGCGCCAGCAGCGGGCCACAGGGGAGGAACACTGAAGCTTTCTTT.

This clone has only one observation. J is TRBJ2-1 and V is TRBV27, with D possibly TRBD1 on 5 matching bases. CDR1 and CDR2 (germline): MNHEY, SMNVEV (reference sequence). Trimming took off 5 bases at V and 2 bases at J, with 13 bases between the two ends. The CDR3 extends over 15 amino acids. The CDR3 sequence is CASSPQGRTYNEQFF. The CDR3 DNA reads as TGTGCCAGCAGTCCGCAGGGTCGGACCTACAATGAGCAGTTCTTC.

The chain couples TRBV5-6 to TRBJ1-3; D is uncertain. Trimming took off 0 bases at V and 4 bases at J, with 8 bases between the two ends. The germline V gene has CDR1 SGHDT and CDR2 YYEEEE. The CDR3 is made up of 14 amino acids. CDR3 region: CASSLGQRGNTIYF. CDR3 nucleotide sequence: TGTGCCAGCAGCTTGGGACAAAGAGGAAACACCATATATTTT.

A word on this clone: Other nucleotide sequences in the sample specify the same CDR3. This chain's CDR3 is CASSVGTGSQETQYF. CDR3 DNA: TGTGCCAGCAGCGTAGGAACAGGATCCCAAGAGACCCAGTACTTC. The chain uses TRBV9 and TRBJ2-5; D is perhaps TRBD1 (5 bases). The CDR3 totals 15 residues. Deletions cut 0 bases from V and 1 base from J, with 10 bases between. CDR1 SGDLS and CDR2 YYNGEE come from the germline V gene.

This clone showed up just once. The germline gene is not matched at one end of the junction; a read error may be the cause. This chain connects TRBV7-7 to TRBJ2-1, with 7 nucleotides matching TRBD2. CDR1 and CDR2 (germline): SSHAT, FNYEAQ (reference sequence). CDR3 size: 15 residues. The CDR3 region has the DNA TGTGCTAGCAGCCCACTAGCGAGCATCTACAATGAGCAGTTCTTC. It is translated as CASSPLASIYNEQFF. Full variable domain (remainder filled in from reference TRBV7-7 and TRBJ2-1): GAGVSQSPRYKVTKRGQDVTLRCDPISSHATLYWYQQALGQGPEFLTYFNYEAQPDKSGLPSDRFSAERPEGSISTLTIQRTEQRDSAMYRCASSPLASIYNEQFFGPGTRLTVL.

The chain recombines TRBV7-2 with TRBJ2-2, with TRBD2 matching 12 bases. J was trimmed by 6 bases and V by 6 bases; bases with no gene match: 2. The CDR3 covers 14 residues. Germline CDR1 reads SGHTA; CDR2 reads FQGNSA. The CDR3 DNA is TGTGCCAGCAGGACTAGCGGGAGTGCCGGGGAGCTGTTTTTT. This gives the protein CASRTSGSAGELFF.

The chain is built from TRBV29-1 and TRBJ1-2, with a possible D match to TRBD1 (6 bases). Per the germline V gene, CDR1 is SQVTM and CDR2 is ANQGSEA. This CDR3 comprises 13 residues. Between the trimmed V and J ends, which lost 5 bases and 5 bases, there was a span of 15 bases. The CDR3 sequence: CSVSTGLTYGYTF. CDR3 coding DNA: TGCAGCGTTTCAACAGGGCTGACTTATGGCTACACCTTC. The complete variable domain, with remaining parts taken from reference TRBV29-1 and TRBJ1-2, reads SAVISQKPSRDICQRGTSLTIQCQVDSQVTMMFWYRQQPGQSLTLIATANQGSEATYESGFVIDKFPISRPNLTFSTLTVSNMSPEDSSIYLCSVSTGLTYGYTFGSGTRLTVV.

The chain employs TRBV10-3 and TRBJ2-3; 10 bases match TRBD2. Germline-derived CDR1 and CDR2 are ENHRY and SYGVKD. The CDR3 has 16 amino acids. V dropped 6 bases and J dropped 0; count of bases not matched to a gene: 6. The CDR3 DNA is TGTGCCATCAGAACTAGCGGGACCGCTAGCACAGATACGCAGTATTTT. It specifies CAIRTSGTASTDTQYF.

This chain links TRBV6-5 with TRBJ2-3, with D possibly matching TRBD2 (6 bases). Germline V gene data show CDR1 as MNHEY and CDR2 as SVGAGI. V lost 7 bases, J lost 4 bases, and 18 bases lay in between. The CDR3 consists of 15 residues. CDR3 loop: CASKLEGAPADTQYF. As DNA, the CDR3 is TGTGCCAGCAAGTTGGAGGGCGCCCCTGCAGATACGCAGTATTTT.

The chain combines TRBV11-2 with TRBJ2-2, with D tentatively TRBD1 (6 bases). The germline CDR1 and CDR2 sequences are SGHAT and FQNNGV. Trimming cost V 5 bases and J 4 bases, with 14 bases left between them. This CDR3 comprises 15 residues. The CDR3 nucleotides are TGTGCCAGCAGCCCTCGGCGAGGGGGCACCGGGGAGCTGTTTTTT. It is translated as CASSPRRGGTGELFF.

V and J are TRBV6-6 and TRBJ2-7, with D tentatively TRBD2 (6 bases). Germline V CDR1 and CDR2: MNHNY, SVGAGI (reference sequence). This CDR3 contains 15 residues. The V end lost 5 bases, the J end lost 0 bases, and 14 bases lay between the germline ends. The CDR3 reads CASSPIAESSYEQYV. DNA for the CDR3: TGTGCCAGCAGTCCCATAGCGGAAAGCTCCTACGAGCAGTACGTC.

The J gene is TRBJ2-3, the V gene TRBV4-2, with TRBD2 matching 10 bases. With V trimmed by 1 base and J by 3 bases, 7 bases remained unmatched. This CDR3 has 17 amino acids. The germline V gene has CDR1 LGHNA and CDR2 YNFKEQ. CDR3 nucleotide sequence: TGTGCCAGCAGCCAAGTGGCTAGCGGGAGTTGGACAGATACGCAGTATTTT. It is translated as CASSQVASGSWTDTQYF.

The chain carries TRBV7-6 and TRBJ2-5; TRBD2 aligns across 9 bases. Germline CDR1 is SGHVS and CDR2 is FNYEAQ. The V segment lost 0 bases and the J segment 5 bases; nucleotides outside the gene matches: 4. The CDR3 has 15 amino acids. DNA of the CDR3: TGTGCCAGCAGCTTAGCTAGCGGGAGAGCGGAGACCCAGTACTTC. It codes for CASSLASGRAETQYF.

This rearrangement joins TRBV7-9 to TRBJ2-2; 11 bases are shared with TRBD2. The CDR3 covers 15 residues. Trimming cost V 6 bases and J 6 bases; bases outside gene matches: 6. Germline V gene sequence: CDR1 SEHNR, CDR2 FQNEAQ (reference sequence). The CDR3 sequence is CASRRLAGRAGELFF. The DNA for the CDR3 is TGTGCCAGCAGGCGACTAGCGGGAAGGGCCGGGGAGCTGTTTTTT.

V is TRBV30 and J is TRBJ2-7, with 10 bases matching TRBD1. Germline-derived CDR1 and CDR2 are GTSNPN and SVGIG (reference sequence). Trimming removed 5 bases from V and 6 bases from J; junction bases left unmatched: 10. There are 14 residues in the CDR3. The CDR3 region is CAWGRGTGVTEQYF. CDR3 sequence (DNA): TGTGCCTGGGGACGGGGGACAGGGGTAACCGAGCAGTACTTC. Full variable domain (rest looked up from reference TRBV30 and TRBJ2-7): SQTIHQWPATLVQPVGSPLSLECTVEGTSNPNLYWYRQAAGRGLQLLFYSVGIGQISSEVPQNLSASRPQDRQFILSSKKLLLSDSGFYLCAWGRGTGVTEQYFGPGTRLTVT.